A single sample is the source of the 6 T cell receptor beta chains below, sequenced in a study of control samples from healthy donors and cancer patients. Using immunoSEQ multiplex PCR, the repertoire was profiled, and TCRdb retains in-frame clones only, with some absent. The sample carries 110,000 to 150,000 clones, roughly 90% recorded once. Sequenced material: blood. The receptors derive from a man aged 25 to 45 in good health.

V usage is TRBV29-1 and J usage is TRBJ2-5; 10 bases are a match to TRBD1. V trimming: 8 bases; J trimming: 5 bases; junction bases outside the gene matches: 8. Germline-derived CDR1 and CDR2 are SQVTM and ANQGSEA. This CDR3 region has 13 residues. Here the CDR3 reads CSTRQGAAETQYF. The CDR3 region has the DNA TGCAGCACAAGACAGGGGGCGGCGGAGACCCAGTACTTC.

The V and J genes are TRBV19 and TRBJ1-1; D call uncertain. Trimming shortened V by 5 bases and J by 2 bases, and 12 bases separated the two germline ends. Germline CDR1 reads LNHDA; CDR2 reads SQIVND (reference sequence). CDR3 length: 14 residues. The CDR3 spells CASSLATLNTEAFF. The CDR3, as DNA: TGTGCCAGTAGTCTCGCGACACTTAACACTGAAGCTTTCTTT.

About this clone itself: The junction does not match germline at one end; this may be a read error. The J gene is TRBJ1-4, the V gene TRBV11-2; possibly TRBD1 for D (6 bases). The CDR3 runs 13 residues. Germline CDR1 is SGHAT and CDR2 is FQNNGV. CDR3 DNA sequence: TGTGCCAGCAGCTTGGGATCGGGGGACATTCTCGCTTTT. Protein product: CASSLGSGDILAF.

The chain carries TRBV7-9 and TRBJ1-1; D not resolved. Germline-derived CDR1 and CDR2 are SEHNR and FQNEAQ (reference sequence). Deletions cut 1 base from V and 5 bases from J, with 5 bases between. The CDR3 length is 12 residues. DNA of the CDR3: TGTGCCAGCAGCTTAGGCTCGACTGAAGCTTTCTTT. As protein: CASSLGSTEAFF.

The chain employs TRBV9 and TRBJ2-3; D ambiguous. The V and J ends lost 4 bases and 3 bases respectively, with 6 bases between them. The germline gives CDR1 SGDLS, CDR2 YYNGEE. The length of the CDR3 is 12 residues. CDR3 amino acids: CASSFRTDTQYF. For the CDR3, the DNA is TGTGCCAGCAGCTTCAGGACAGATACGCAGTATTTT.

The genes are TRBV7-3 and TRBJ2-3; possible D gene TRBD2, 6 bases. The V end lost 4 bases, the J end lost 5 bases, and 10 bases lay between the germline ends. The CDR3 contains 13 residues. CDR1 SGHTA and CDR2 FQGTGA come from the germline V gene. CDR3 loop: CASSSEGGDTQYF. CDR3 coding DNA: TGTGCCAGCAGCTCGGAGGGTGGAGATACGCAGTATTTT.